Listed here is a single T cell receptor beta chain. This entry is derived from a study of T cells after yellow fever vaccination. At the level of the study: Libraries from low-cell-number fractions were prepared with the SMART-Seq v4 Ultra Low Input RNA kit.

TCRdb used MiXCR to reprocess the 5' RACE reads, holding one entry per CDR3 protein. The sample includes about 350,000 distinct CDR3 sequences, around a tenth seen only once; the top ten take roughly 18%. The CDR3 covers 15 residues. Losses at the gene ends were 6 bases for V and 1 base for J; bases not matched to a gene: 1. V and J are TRBV12-3 or TRBV12-4 and TRBJ2-3; TRBD2 matches 13 bases. The sequence derives from a man aged 18 to 29 who received the YFV17D yellow fever vaccine. Here the sequenced sample was PBMCs, taken on the day of the first yellow fever vaccination. The CDR3 reads CASRGTSGGTDTQYF. The CDR3, as DNA: TGTGCCAGCAGGGGGACTAGCGGGGGCACAGATACGCAGTATTTT.